The rows below give T cell receptor beta chains drawn from one sample of a study of CD8 T cells in Susac syndrome. TCRdb reprocessed the immunoSEQ multiplex PCR reads with MiXCR, giving one entry per CDR3 protein. The sample shows 200,000 to 250,000 distinct CDR3 sequences, 95% of them seen only once. Sequencing used CD4+ T cells from PBMCs. These receptors all stem from a human donor with multiple sclerosis. CDR3s include the opening cysteine and the closing phenylalanine or tryptophan. A D gene is named only where the DNA matches it firmly. Where a row states a size, it is once, few, many or the class of an expanded clone; other rows omit it.

v_call	d_call	j_call	clone_size	cdr3_nt	cdr3_aa
TRBV7-2	NA	TRBJ2-5	NA	TGTGCCAGCAGCTTAGTACAGGGCGAGACCCAGTACTTC	CASSLVQGETQYF
TRBV24-1	NA	TRBJ2-1	NA	TGTGCCACCAGTGAACCAGGGGTTCGGAATGAGCAGTTCTTC	CATSEPGVRNEQFF
TRBV6-6	TRBD1	TRBJ2-7	once	TGTGCCAGCAGAGAGGGGGGACAGGGGAGCGAGGAGCAGTACTTC	CASREGGQGSEEQYF
TRBV3-1	NA	TRBJ2-5	NA	TGTGCCAGCAGCCGGGGTCTGAGTCCGGGGACCCAGTACTTC	CASSRGLSPGTQYF
TRBV3-1	NA	TRBJ2-7	NA	TGTGCCAGCAGCCAAGGTAGGGCCACCTACGAGCAGTACTTC	CASSQGRATYEQYF
TRBV12-3/TRBV12-4	NA	TRBJ2-1	NA	TGTGCAGATGGGGACTCCGCCGTTCAACGTGAGCAGTTCTTC	CADGDSAVQREQFF
TRBV20-1	NA	TRBJ2-7	NA	TGCAGTGCCAGGCGTGGTTCCTACGAGCAGTACTTC	CSARRGSYEQYF
TRBV28	TRBD2	TRBJ2-1	NA	TGTGCCAGCAGTTTGACTAGCGTTCATGAGCAGTTCTTC	CASSLTSVHEQFF
TRBV9	NA	TRBJ2-1	NA	TGTGCCAGCAGCGTAGCTTTGGACAAGACCTCCTACAATGAGCAGTTCTTC	CASSVALDKTSYNEQFF
TRBV5-1	NA	TRBJ2-1	NA	TGCGCCAGCAGCCTGGACAATCCGGTCGGTGAGCAGTTCTTC	CASSLDNPVGEQFF